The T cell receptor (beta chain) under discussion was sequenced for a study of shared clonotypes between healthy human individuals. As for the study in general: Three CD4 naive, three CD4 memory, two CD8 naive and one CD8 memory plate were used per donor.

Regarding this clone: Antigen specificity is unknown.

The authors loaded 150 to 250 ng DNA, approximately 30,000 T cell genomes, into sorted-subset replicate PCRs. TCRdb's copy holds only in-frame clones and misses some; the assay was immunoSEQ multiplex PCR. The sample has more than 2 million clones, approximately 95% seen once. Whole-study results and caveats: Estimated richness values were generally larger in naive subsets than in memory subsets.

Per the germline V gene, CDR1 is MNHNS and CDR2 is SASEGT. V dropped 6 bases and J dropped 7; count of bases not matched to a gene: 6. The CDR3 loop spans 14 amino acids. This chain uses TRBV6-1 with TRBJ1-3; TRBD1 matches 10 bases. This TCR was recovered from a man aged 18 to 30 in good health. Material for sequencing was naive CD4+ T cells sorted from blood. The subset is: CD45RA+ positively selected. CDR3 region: CASRVGTGANTIYF. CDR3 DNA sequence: TGTGCCAGCAGAGTCGGGACAGGGGCTAACACCATATATTTT.